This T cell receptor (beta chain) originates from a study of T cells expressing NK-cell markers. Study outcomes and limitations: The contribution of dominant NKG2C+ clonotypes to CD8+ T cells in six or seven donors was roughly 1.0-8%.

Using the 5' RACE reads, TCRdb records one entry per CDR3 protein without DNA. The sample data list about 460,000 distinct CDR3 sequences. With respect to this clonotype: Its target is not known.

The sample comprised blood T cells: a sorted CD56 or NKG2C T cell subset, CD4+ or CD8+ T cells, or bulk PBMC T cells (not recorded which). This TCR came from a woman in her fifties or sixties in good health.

The CDR3 loop is CSVLPGLAGVGAYNEQFF. V and J are TRBV29-1 and TRBJ2-1; as DNA is missing, the TRBD2 call by TCRdb cannot be tested. Germline assignment: CDR1 SQVTM and CDR2 ANQGSEA. This CDR3 has 18 residues.